This T cell receptor beta chain is from a study of T cell changes during pregnancy in multiple sclerosis (dated by TCRdb to between 2018 and 2021). Study-wide context: In women with multiple sclerosis, the researchers looked at how the T cell repertoire shifted as pregnancy progressed.

With respect to this clone: It has no known antigen specificity. Base qualities were left out, and no much larger clone turns up one base away.

Deletion took 3 bases off V and 7 bases off J, with a span of 11 bases between the germline ends. CDR1 SGDLS and CDR2 YYNGEE are derived from the germline V gene. Reading from cysteine to phenylalanine, the CDR3 counts 13 amino acids. The entry retains the CDR3 DNA only, 39 bases that are in frame from base 1. Library construction relied on the immunoSEQ multiplex PCR assay. TCRdb provides this immuneACCESS table in a form limited to in-frame rearrangements. Some clones are lacking; in checked studies, under half of them reflect an unresolved V gene, and why the rest are absent is not known. Across this sample there are 60,000 or so clones, with around 93% seen only once. The ten largest clones take up roughly 0.33% of the sample.

The sequence is built from TRBV9 and TRBJ2-1, with no confident D gene call. This receptor was identified in a female donor with multiple sclerosis, enrolled in a pregnancy study. Sample: CD4+ T cells from peripheral blood mononuclear cells, taken before pregnancy. The bases are TGTGCCAGCAGCGCGAGCGTTACTAATGAGCAGTTCTTC. Translated, this gives CASSASVTNEQFF.